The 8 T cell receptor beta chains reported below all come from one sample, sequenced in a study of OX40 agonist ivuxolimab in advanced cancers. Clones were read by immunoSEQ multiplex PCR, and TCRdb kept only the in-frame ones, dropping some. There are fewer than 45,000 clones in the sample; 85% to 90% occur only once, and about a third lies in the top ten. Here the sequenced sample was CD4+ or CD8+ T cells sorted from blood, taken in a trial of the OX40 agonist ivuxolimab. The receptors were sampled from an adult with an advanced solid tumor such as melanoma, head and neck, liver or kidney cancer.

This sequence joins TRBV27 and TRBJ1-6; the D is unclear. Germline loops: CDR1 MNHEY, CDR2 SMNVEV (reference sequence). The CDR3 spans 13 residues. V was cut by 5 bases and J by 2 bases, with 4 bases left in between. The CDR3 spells CASSGTYNSPLHF. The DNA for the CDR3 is TGTGCCAGCAGTGGGACCTATAATTCACCCCTCCACTTT.

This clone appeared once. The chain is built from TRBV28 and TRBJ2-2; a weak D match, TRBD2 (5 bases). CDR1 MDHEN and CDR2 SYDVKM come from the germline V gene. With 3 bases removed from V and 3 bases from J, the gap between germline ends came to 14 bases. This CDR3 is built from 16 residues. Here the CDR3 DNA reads TGTGCCAGCAGTTTTTGGAGGTCACGGGACACCGGGGAGCTGTTTTTT. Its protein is CASSFWRSRDTGELFF. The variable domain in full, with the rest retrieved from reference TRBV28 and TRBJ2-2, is DVKVTQSSRYLVKRTGEKVFLECVQDMDHENMFWYRQDPGLGLRLIYFSYDVKMKEKGDIPEGYSVSREKKERFSLILESASTNQTSMYLCASSFWRSRDTGELFFGEGSRLTVL.

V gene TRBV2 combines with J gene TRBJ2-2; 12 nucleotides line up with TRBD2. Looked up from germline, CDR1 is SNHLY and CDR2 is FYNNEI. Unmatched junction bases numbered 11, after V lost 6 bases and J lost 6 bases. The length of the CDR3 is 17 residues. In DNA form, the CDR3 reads TGTGCCAGCAGCGACGGACTAGCGGGAAGCCGGGCCGGGGAGCTGTTTTTT. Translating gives CASSDGLAGSRAGELFF.

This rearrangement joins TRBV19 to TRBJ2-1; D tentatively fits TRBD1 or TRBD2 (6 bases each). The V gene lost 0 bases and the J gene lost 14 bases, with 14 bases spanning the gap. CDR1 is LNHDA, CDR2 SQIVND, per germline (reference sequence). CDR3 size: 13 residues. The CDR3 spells CASSIEVGGLEFF. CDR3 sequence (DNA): TGTGCCAGTAGTATAGAGGTAGGGGGGCTGGAGTTCTTC.

The CDR3 sequence: CASTGGQDYSYEQYF. Written as DNA, the CDR3 is TGTGCCAGCACCGGGGGGCAGGATTATTCCTACGAGCAGTACTTC. This sequence joins TRBV7-3 and TRBJ2-7; D perhaps matches TRBD2 (7 bases). CDR3 size: 15 residues. CDR1 is SGHTA and CDR2 is FQGTGA in the germline V gene. Trimming shortened V by 7 bases and J by 1 base, and 17 bases separated the two germline ends.

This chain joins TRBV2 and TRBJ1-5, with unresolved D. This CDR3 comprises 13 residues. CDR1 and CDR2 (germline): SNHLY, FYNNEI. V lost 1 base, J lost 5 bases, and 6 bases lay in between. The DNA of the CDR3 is TGTGCCAGCAGTGAAGAGACGGATCAGCCCCAGCATTTT. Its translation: CASSEETDQPQHF. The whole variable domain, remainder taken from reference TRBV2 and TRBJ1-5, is EPEVTQTPSHQVTQMGQEVILRCVPISNHLYFYWYRQILGQKVEFLVSFYNNEISEKSEIFDDQFSVERPDGSNFTLKIRSTKLEDSAMYFCASSEETDQPQHFGDGTRLSIL.

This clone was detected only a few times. The CDR3 DNA is TGTGCCAGCAGTCGACGGACAGGGTACGACGGCTACACCTTC. Amino acids: CASSRRTGYDGYTF. The V call is TRBV2, the J call TRBJ1-2; 8 nucleotides line up with TRBD1. Germline-derived CDR1 and CDR2 are SNHLY and FYNNEI. CDR3 size: 14 residues. V shed 5 bases and J 8 bases; nucleotides not matched to a gene: 10.

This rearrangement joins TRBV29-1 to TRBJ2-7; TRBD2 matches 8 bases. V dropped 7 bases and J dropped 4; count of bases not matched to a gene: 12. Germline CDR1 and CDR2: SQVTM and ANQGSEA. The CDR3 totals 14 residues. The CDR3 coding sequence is TGCAGCGCCGCCGGGACTAGAGTCCCTTACGAGCAGTACTTC. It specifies CSAAGTRVPYEQYF.